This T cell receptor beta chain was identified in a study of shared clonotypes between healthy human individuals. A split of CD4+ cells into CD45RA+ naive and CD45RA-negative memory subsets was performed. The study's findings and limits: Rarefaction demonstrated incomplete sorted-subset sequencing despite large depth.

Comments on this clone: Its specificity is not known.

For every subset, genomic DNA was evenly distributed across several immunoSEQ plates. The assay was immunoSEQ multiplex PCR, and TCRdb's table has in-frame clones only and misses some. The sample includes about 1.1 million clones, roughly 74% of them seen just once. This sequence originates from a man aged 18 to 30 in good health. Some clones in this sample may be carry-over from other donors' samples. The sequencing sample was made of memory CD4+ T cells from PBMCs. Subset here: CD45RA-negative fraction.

The CDR3 coding sequence is TGTGCCAGCAGTGATTCAGGGTCTGAAAAACTGTTTTTT. Its translation: CASSDSGSEKLFF. The rearrangement links TRBV2 to TRBJ1-4; possible D gene TRBD1, 5 bases. CDR3 length: 13 amino acids. CDR1 is SNHLY, CDR2 FYNNEI, per germline. The V gene lost 3 bases and the J gene lost 7 bases, with 9 bases spanning the gap.